These 25 T cell receptor beta chains came from one sample sequenced in a study of blood T cell repertoires in COVID-19. Sequenced by immunoSEQ multiplex PCR; TCRdb stores in-frame clones only, minus some. Among around 270,000 clones listed, 70% to 90% were seen once. The sequencing sample was made of peripheral blood. The receptors were gathered from a woman in her sixties or seventies with COVID-19, enrolled during active disease.

The chain carries TRBV7-7 and TRBJ1-6; the D is unclear. CDR3 length equals 15 residues. CDR1 and CDR2 from the germline V gene are SSHAT and FNYEAQ (reference sequence). V shed 5 bases and J shed 5 bases, with 13 bases lying between them. CDR3 sequence (DNA): TGTGCCAGCAGCCCCCCACGCTATAATAATTCACCCCTCCACTTT. Amino acid sequence: CASSPPRYNNSPLHF.

The chain employs TRBV7-8 and TRBJ2-3, with D possibly TRBD1 on 6 matching bases. Germline values: CDR1 SGHVS, CDR2 FQNEAQ. V lost 5 bases and J 1 base, leaving 16 bases between the germline ends. This CDR3 has 16 residues. The CDR3 spells CASSLKGWTGTDTQYF. As DNA, the CDR3 is TGTGCCAGCAGCCTAAAGGGATGGACAGGCACAGATACGCAGTATTTT.

The J gene is TRBJ1-2, the V gene TRBV12-5; tentatively, D is TRBD1 (6 bases). V was shortened by 3 bases and J by 5 bases, with 19 bases between the two germline ends. The CDR3 spans 16 residues. Germline V gives CDR1 LGHNT, CDR2 FRNRAP. The CDR3: CASGFSPSPQGYGYTF. In DNA form, the CDR3 reads TGTGCTAGTGGTTTCTCCCCCAGTCCCCAGGGGTATGGCTACACCTTC.

The chain employs TRBV11-3 and TRBJ1-1, with unresolved D. Germline loops: CDR1 SGHNT, CDR2 YENEEA. V was pared by 5 bases and J by 1 base, with 8 bases between. This CDR3 contains 13 residues. The CDR3 sequence: CASSRVRNTEAFF. DNA for the CDR3: TGTGCCAGCAGCCGAGTTAGGAACACTGAAGCTTTCTTT.

The chain joins TRBV6-5 to TRBJ1-1; no clear D gene. Trimming left V 0 bases short and J 8 bases short, with 10 bases between. The germline V gene encodes CDR1 MNHEY and CDR2 SVGAGI. The CDR3 sequence is 13 residues long. As DNA, the CDR3 is TGTGCCAGCAGTTACTCGAGAGGGCTAGAAGCTTTCTTT. This codes for CASSYSRGLEAFF.

This chain joins TRBV6-5 and TRBJ2-1; the D is unclear. Germline CDR1 is MNHEY and CDR2 is SVGAGI. The CDR3 runs 15 residues. Between the trimmed V and J ends, which lost 6 bases and 0 bases, there was a span of 12 bases. The CDR3 here is CASSPIRSSYNEQFF. As DNA, the CDR3 is TGTGCCAGCAGCCCAATCCGTAGCTCCTACAATGAGCAGTTCTTC.

The chain carries TRBV28 and TRBJ1-5; TRBD1 might be the D (6 bases). V was clipped by 6 bases and J by 4 bases, with 16 bases between them. The CDR3 extends over 15 amino acids. CDR1 is MDHEN, CDR2 SYDVKM, per germline. In nucleotides, the CDR3 is TGTGCCAGCAGCCGGCCGGGACATCTTAATCAGCCCCAGCATTTT. Translation gives CASSRPGHLNQPQHF.

This clone was detected only once. The CDR3 DNA follows: TGTGCCAGCAGCTTAGCGGGCTTTGTGGGGACAAACTCCAATGAAAAACTGTTTTTT. Its protein product is CASSLAGFVGTNSNEKLFF. J is TRBJ1-4 and V is TRBV7-9; TRBD1 is a possible D gene (6 bases). The germline gives CDR1 SEHNR, CDR2 FQNEAQ (reference sequence). V gave up 0 bases and J gave up 5 bases, with 22 bases separating them. This CDR3 has 19 residues.

Only a few counts were recorded for this clone. The V gene is TRBV7-9, the J gene TRBJ1-2, with D perhaps TRBD1 (5 bases). This CDR3 has 15 residues. Germline values: CDR1 SEHNR, CDR2 FQNEAQ (reference sequence). The germline V and J ends were trimmed by 5 bases and 2 bases, with 15 bases remaining between them. In DNA form, the CDR3 reads TGTGCCAGCAGCCAAGACAGCCTCTTGAACTATGGCTACACCTTC. Translation gives CASSQDSLLNYGYTF. The whole variable domain, filled in from reference TRBV7-9 and TRBJ1-2, reads DTGVSQNPRHKITKRGQNVTFRCDPISEHNRLYWYRQTLGQGPEFLTYFQNEAQLEKSRLLSDRFSAERPKGSFSTLEIQRTEQGDSAMYLCASSQDSLLNYGYTFGSGTRLTVV.

This chain connects TRBV7-8 to TRBJ2-1; 7 bases are a match to TRBD2. The CDR3 has 15 residues. V shed 5 bases and J 7 bases; nucleotides not matched to a gene: 11. Per the germline V gene, CDR1 is SGHVS and CDR2 is FQNEAQ. In nucleotides, the CDR3 is TGTGCCAGCAGCAAACTGGGCGGGAGTGGGAATGAGCAGTTCTTC. Translated, it gives CASSKLGGSGNEQFF.

The V gene is TRBV29-1, the J gene TRBJ2-3; TRBD2 agrees at 9 bases. Germline CDR1 and CDR2: SQVTM and ANQGSEA. V lost 4 bases and J lost 4; bases outside the gene matches: 12. The CDR3 spans 16 residues. The CDR3 reads CSVVGREGRRPDTQYF. In DNA form, the CDR3 reads TGCAGCGTTGTCGGGCGGGAGGGCCGAAGGCCAGATACGCAGTATTTT.

CDR3 sequence: CASSLGGGETQYF. As DNA, the CDR3 is TGTGCCAGCAGCTTAGGGGGGGGAGAGACCCAGTACTTC. The rearrangement joins TRBV7-2 to TRBJ2-5; 7 nucleotides line up with TRBD2. Per germline, CDR1 SGHTA and CDR2 FQGNSA. CDR3 length: 13 amino acids. V lost 1 base, J lost 4 bases, and 0 bases stayed unmatched.

This sequence joins TRBV27 and TRBJ2-1; 8 bases map to TRBD2. V dropped 6 bases and J dropped 3; count of bases not matched to a gene: 4. The CDR3 sequence is 14 residues long. Looked up from germline, CDR1 is MNHEY and CDR2 is SMNVEV (reference sequence). The CDR3, as DNA: TGTGCCAGCAGGGAGCGGGAGTTCTACAATGAGCAGTTCTTC. Translated: CASREREFYNEQFF.

The chain uses TRBV19 and TRBJ1-5, with D tentatively TRBD1 (5 bases). The CDR3 length is 16 residues. Trimming took off 5 bases at V and 2 bases at J, with 16 bases between the two ends. Germline assignment: CDR1 LNHDA and CDR2 SQIVND (reference sequence). CDR3 DNA sequence: TGTGCCAGTAGTGCCCGGGGGGAGGGACGCAATCAGCCCCAGCATTTT. It codes for CASSARGEGRNQPQHF. Full variable domain (remainder filled in from reference TRBV19 and TRBJ1-5): DGGITQSPKYLFRKEGQNVTLSCEQNLNHDAMYWYRQDPGQGLRLIYYSQIVNDFQKGDIAEGYSVSREKKESFPLTVTSAQKNPTAFYLCASSARGEGRNQPQHFGDGTRLSIL.

The chain's CDR3 is CASSQDLAGGSDTQYF. CDR3 nucleotides: TGTGCCAGCAGCCAAGATCTAGCGGGAGGTTCAGATACGCAGTATTTT. The rearrangement joins TRBV3-1 (or the pseudogene TRBV3-2) to TRBJ2-3, with 11 bases fitting TRBD2. The CDR3 runs 16 residues. Per the germline V gene, CDR1 is LGHDT and CDR2 is YNNKEL (reference sequence). The trim removed 0 bases at V and 4 bases at J, leaving 3 bases unmatched.

The genes are TRBV6-6 and TRBJ2-4; perhaps TRBD1 as D (6 bases). Germline loops: CDR1 MNHNY, CDR2 SVGAGI (reference sequence). V lost 3 bases, J lost 3 bases, and 12 bases lay in between. This CDR3 is built from 15 residues. In nucleotides, the CDR3 is TGTGCCAGCAGTTATCCAGGCAGGGGCAAAAACATTCAGTACTTC. This translates into CASSYPGRGKNIQYF.

This chain uses TRBV7-2 with TRBJ1-5, with TRBD1 identical over 8 bases. The CDR3 is made up of 13 amino acids. Germline CDR1 SGHTA, CDR2 FQGNSA. Trimming removed 4 bases from V and 6 bases from J; junction bases left unmatched: 2. This chain's CDR3 is CASSSDRVQPQHF. DNA for the CDR3: TGTGCCAGCAGCTCGGACAGGGTTCAGCCCCAGCATTTT.

The chain links TRBV4-2 to TRBJ2-1; 9 bases fit TRBD2. This CDR3 has 16 residues. In germline, CDR1 is LGHNA, CDR2 YNFKEQ. V dropped 3 bases and J dropped 9; count of bases not matched to a gene: 12. CDR3 in amino acids: CASSQANAGGDAEQFF. The CDR3 bases are TGTGCCAGCAGCCAGGCAAACGCGGGAGGGGACGCTGAGCAGTTCTTC.

This clone was observed a handful of times. This rearrangement joins TRBV11-2 to TRBJ2-2, with 7 bases fitting TRBD2. Germline V gives CDR1 SGHAT, CDR2 FQNNGV. The CDR3 is 16 amino acids. V lost 5 bases, J lost 0 bases, and 6 bases stayed unmatched. The CDR3 sequence is CASSPLAGANTGELFF. CDR3 in DNA: TGTGCCAGCAGCCCTCTGGCGGGAGCGAACACCGGGGAGCTGTTTTTT.

The V gene is TRBV30, the J gene TRBJ2-6; D might be TRBD1 (6 bases). CDR1 is GTSNPN, CDR2 SVGIG, per germline (reference sequence). CDR3 length: 15 residues. Trimming cost V 4 bases and J 5 bases, with 15 bases left between them. Written as DNA, the CDR3 is TGTGCCTGGAACCTCAGGGGCGGGCGGGCCAACGTCCTGACTTTC. Its protein is CAWNLRGGRANVLTF. The whole variable domain, remainder taken from reference TRBV30 and TRBJ2-6, is SQTIHQWPATLVQPVGSPLSLECTVEGTSNPNLYWYRQAAGRGLQLLFYSVGIGQISSEVPQNLSASRPQDRQFILSSKKLLLSDSGFYLCAWNLRGGRANVLTFGAGSRLTVL.

The chain employs TRBV4-2 and TRBJ1-6, with D unresolved. CDR1 and CDR2 (germline): LGHNA, YNFKEQ. The CDR3 has 17 amino acids. Trimming removed 0 bases from V and 0 bases from J, with 9 bases in between. The CDR3 spells CASSQDPSRSYNSPLHF. CDR3 nucleotides: TGTGCCAGCAGCCAAGATCCGTCCCGCTCCTATAATTCACCCCTCCACTTT.

The CDR3, as DNA: TGTGCCAGCAGTTTATACAGGGGTAACCAAGAGACCCAGTACTTC. Protein product: CASSLYRGNQETQYF. This rearrangement joins TRBV27 to TRBJ2-5, with TRBD1 identical over 7 bases. In germline, CDR1 is MNHEY, CDR2 SMNVEV (reference sequence). The CDR3 extends over 15 amino acids. Unmatched junction bases numbered 2, after V lost 1 base and J lost 0 bases.

The CDR3 DNA follows: TGTGCCAGTAGTATAGTTCGGGAATTCAACAATGAGCAGTTCTTC. Residues: CASSIVREFNNEQFF. The V and J genes are TRBV19 and TRBJ2-1; a weak D match, TRBD2 (5 bases). The germline V gene has CDR1 LNHDA and CDR2 SQIVND (reference sequence). This CDR3 has 15 amino acids. V lost 1 base to trimming and J lost 5 bases, with 12 bases between them.

This clone occurred once. CDR3 DNA sequence: TGCAGCGTTTCTGGCAGTGAAGAGACCCAGTACTTC. Amino acids: CSVSGSEETQYF. J is TRBJ2-5 and V is TRBV29-1; D gene uncertain. V was trimmed by 5 bases and J by 3 bases, leaving 10 bases between them. This CDR3 contains 12 residues. CDR1 is SQVTM and CDR2 is ANQGSEA in the germline V gene.

This clone showed up just once. This chain uses TRBV27 with TRBJ1-3; D is undetermined. This CDR3 spans 13 amino acids. Per the germline V gene, CDR1 is MNHEY and CDR2 is SMNVEV (reference sequence). V was clipped by 6 bases and J by 4 bases, with 10 bases between them. The CDR3 loop reads CASSRGLGNTIYF. CDR3 coding DNA: TGTGCCAGCAGCCGCGGACTCGGAAACACCATATATTTT.